The subject of this entry is one T cell receptor beta chain. The antigen it binds to is not known. Qualities for individual bases were not recorded, and no much larger clone is one base off. This specimen belongs to a study of T-cell memory formation after mild COVID-19 (dated by TCRdb to about 2021). Notes on the research overall: Most TCR sequence clusters were specific to one of the two donors. The cohort comprised two young, previously healthy adult volunteers, one female and one male. Longitudinal TCRalpha and TCRbeta repertoire sequencing tracked T-cell clones expanding and contracting after mild COVID-19 in two donors.

From a lookup of the germline V gene, CDR1 and CDR2 are SGHRS and YFSETQ. From cysteine to phenylalanine, the CDR3 is 16 amino acids long. The only DNA kept is the CDR3, 48 bases in frame from the first base. At the junction V is shortened by 4 bases and J by 1 base; bases outside the gene matches: 5. Results the study describes overall, beyond this receptor: Clones that contracted from day 15 to 85 showed balanced CD4/CD8 phenotypes, whereas a second wave of clones that expanded from day 15 to 37 leaned towards CD4+. Only two mild cases were covered by the study, and larger cohorts that include severe cases with pre-infection samples were considered necessary. Some responding clones were found in pre-infection memory, which suggests that pre-existing cross-reactive memory T cells took part in the SARS-CoV-2 response. The second-wave clones that peaked on day 37 were not confirmed to be SARS-CoV-2 specific. Contracting CD4+ clones were found mainly in CM and EM memory subsets, while CD8+ clones were enriched in EMRA.

The sequencing machine was an Illumina NovaSeq 6000. cDNA libraries for TCRalpha and TCRbeta were prepared by 5'RACE using constant-segment primers, with sample barcodes and unique molecular identifiers added. RNA was extracted from every sample with Trizol reagent. Libraries were amplified in two PCR steps, with a second sample barcode and Illumina TruSeq adapters added in the second step. Libraries were sequenced on an Illumina NovaSeq with 2 x 150 bp paired-end reads. The paper's data handling went like this. The reads were demultiplexed and collapsed into UMI-guided consensus sequences using migec v1.2.7. Using mixcr v2.1.11, UMI consensuses were aligned to TRA and TRB V and J templates and then assembled into clonotypes. A clonotype was counted as expanded or contracted only if both edgeR and NoisET called the change significant, with noise models trained on biological replicates. For edgeR calls, a false discovery rate-adjusted p below 0.01 and a log2 fold-change threshold of 1 were applied. As an exploratory analysis of dynamics, max-normalized trajectories of the 1000 most abundant clonotypes were examined by PCA with hierarchical clustering. Each responding clone was given a CD4 or CD8 phenotype based on the CD4+ and CD8+ repertoires, which had been sequenced separately. In-frame beta chains were kept once TCRdb had trimmed the public reads at Q25 with fastp and called clones with MiXCR. Rows are unified per CDR3 protein, each entry keeping the most common DNA and genes. TCRdb's processing, not the authors' own work, is the source of the V and J calls. In this sample the table shows 250,000 to 350,000 distinct CDR3 sequences, approximately 19% of which occur a single time. 20% to 25% of the sample is taken by the ten largest.

PBMCs were isolated by Ficoll-Paque density gradient centrifugation. The sequence links TRBV5-1 to TRBJ2-6; 7 bases in the junction line up with TRBD1. The receptor was isolated from a man between 18 and 35 years old who had mild COVID-19 (a few samples of this study predate the infection). The sample titles of this study are shuffled in the database, so cell type and time point are left out; the donor was told from shared clones. The sample taken for sequencing was PBMCs or a T cell subset sorted from them (not recorded which). The DNA sequence is as follows: TGCGCCAGCAGCACCGGGGACAGTTCTGGGGCCAACGTCCTGACTTTC. This translates into CASSTGDSSGANVLTF.